The clone carrying this T cell receptor beta chain was recorded once. Its antigen is not known. The data were obtained in a study of T cell responses to AZD1222 COVID-19 vaccine. General study points: Seropositive AZD1222 recipients at baseline numbered only five or six. Two AZD1222 administrations were followed by greater Spike-specific TCR breadth and depth. Among the donors, most were white British and more were female, and clonal diversity was possibly underestimated. Spike-spanning, vaccine-associated CD4 TCRs were dominant at 160-218 and 743-854.

The repertoire was sequenced with immunoSEQ multiplex PCR; TCRdb's copy has only in-frame clones and lacks some. The sample lists over 120,000 clones, roughly 92% seen once, with about 3.5% in the top ten. Germline assignment: CDR1 MNHEY and CDR2 SVGEGT. V was pared by 5 bases and J by 2 bases, with 15 bases between. CDR3 length: 16 residues. The rearrangement uses TRBV6-2 or TRBV6-3 and TRBJ2-2; possible D gene TRBD2, 6 bases. The source material was peripheral blood, sampled on day 0 of AZD1222 vaccination. This TCR was recovered from an adult in good health. Here the CDR3 DNA reads TGTGCCAGCAGTAGTCCCACGGGAGCAAACACCGGGGAGCTGTTTTTT. Protein sequence: CASSSPTGANTGELFF.